These 29 T cell receptor beta chains share one sample of origin, sequenced in a study of blood T cell repertoires in COVID-19. Assay used: immunoSEQ multiplex PCR; TCRdb lists only in-frame clones, some missing. The data contain about 98,000 clones, roughly 85% of them singletons. The sample comprised peripheral blood. The receptors originated from a man aged 70 or older with acute or convalescent COVID-19.

The V call is TRBV5-1, the J call TRBJ2-1; no clear D gene. Germline V lookup: CDR1 SGHRS, CDR2 YFSETQ. Trimming took 2 bases from V and 0 from J, leaving 9 bases between them. This CDR3 contains 15 residues. Written as DNA, the CDR3 is TGCGCCAGCAGCTTCCAGGTTTCCTCCTACAATGAGCAGTTCTTC. Translation gives CASSFQVSSYNEQFF.

The V call is TRBV9, the J call TRBJ2-3; 8 bases are a match to TRBD2. CDR3 length: 16 residues. The V gene's germline CDR1 is SGDLS and CDR2 YYNGEE. J lost 6 bases, V lost 0 bases, and 9 bases had no gene match. The chain's CDR3 is CASSVATGTRQDTQYF. The CDR3 DNA is TGTGCCAGCAGCGTAGCTACCGGGACTAGACAGGATACGCAGTATTTT.

The V call is TRBV19, the J call TRBJ1-1; tentatively, D is TRBD1 (5 bases). The V and J ends lost 5 bases and 11 bases respectively, with 15 bases between them. This CDR3 region has 12 residues. Germline CDR1 reads LNHDA; CDR2 reads SQIVND (reference sequence). The CDR3 reads CASSLNNRGAFF. The CDR3 coding sequence is TGTGCCAGTAGTCTCAATAATCGGGGGGCTTTCTTT.

The J gene is TRBJ1-3, the V gene TRBV7-6; D is ambiguous. The CDR3 runs to 13 residues. The V end was cut by 4 bases, the J end by 0 bases, with 4 bases between. Germline V gives CDR1 SGHVS, CDR2 FNYEAQ. The CDR3 is CASSSSSGNTIYF. The CDR3 bases are TGTGCCAGCAGCTCTTCCTCTGGAAACACCATATATTTT.

The chain links TRBV5-1 to TRBJ2-2, with D possibly TRBD1 on 6 matching bases. This CDR3 region has 15 residues. CDR1 and CDR2 (germline): SGHRS, YFSETQ. The V end lost 3 bases, the J end lost 0 bases, and 9 bases lay between the germline ends. DNA of the CDR3: TGCGCCAGCAGCTCAGGGGTTCCGAACACCGGGGAGCTGTTTTTT. It specifies CASSSGVPNTGELFF.

The rearrangement links TRBV6-5 to TRBJ2-7, with TRBD2 matching over 9 bases. CDR1 MNHEY and CDR2 SVGAGI come from the germline V gene. The CDR3 covers 15 residues. V was pared by 6 bases and J by 2 bases, with 8 bases of the junction left unmatched. CDR3 loop: CASSAGTSYPYEQYV. CDR3 DNA: TGTGCCAGCAGCGCCGGGACTAGCTATCCCTACGAGCAGTACGTC.

The chain uses TRBV3-1 (or the pseudogene TRBV3-2) and TRBJ2-1; the D gene is possibly TRBD2 (6 bases). CDR1 LGHDT and CDR2 YNNKEL come from the germline V gene (reference sequence). V shed 3 bases and J shed 1 base, with 13 bases lying between them. The CDR3 is made up of 16 amino acids. CDR3 residues: CASSQLGGSSYNEQFF. The CDR3 region has the DNA TGTGCCAGCAGCCAGCTCGGGGGTTCTTCCTACAATGAGCAGTTCTTC.

This chain links TRBV28 with TRBJ1-6; D might be TRBD1 (5 bases). Looked up from germline, CDR1 is MDHEN and CDR2 is SYDVKM. Deletions cut 6 bases from V and 7 bases from J, with 7 bases between. The CDR3 runs to 12 residues. The CDR3 DNA reads TGTGCCAGCAGACGACAGAATTCACCCCTCCACTTT. The encoded protein is CASRRQNSPLHF.

V is TRBV6-1 and J is TRBJ1-4; the D gene is possibly TRBD1 (5 bases). Trimming took 3 bases from V and 5 from J, leaving 10 bases between them. The CDR3 loop spans 14 amino acids. Germline CDR1 and CDR2: MNHNS and SASEGT. CDR3 residues: CASSEGRVNEKLFF. CDR3 in DNA: TGTGCCAGCAGTGAGGGCAGGGTAAATGAAAAACTGTTTTTT.

This chain uses TRBV11-2 with TRBJ1-2; maybe TRBD1 (6 bases). Germline loops: CDR1 SGHAT, CDR2 FQNNGV. There are 15 residues in the CDR3. Trimming took off 1 base at V and 0 bases at J, with 9 bases between the two ends. The chain's CDR3 is CASSLGWGPNYGYTF. CDR3 in DNA: TGTGCCAGCAGCTTAGGGTGGGGGCCTAACTATGGCTACACCTTC. The full variable domain, its missing parts supplied by reference TRBV11-2 and TRBJ1-2, is EAGVAQSPRYKIIEKRQSVAFWCNPISGHATLYWYQQILGQGPKLLIQFQNNGVVDDSQLPKDRFSAERLKGVDSTLKIQPAKLEDSAVYLCASSLGWGPNYGYTFGSGTRLTVV.

The V gene is TRBV7-9, the J gene TRBJ1-1, with a weak D call TRBD1 (5 bases). The CDR3 has 15 amino acids. Per germline, CDR1 SEHNR and CDR2 FQNEAQ (reference sequence). V was pared by 5 bases and J by 2 bases, with 15 bases between. CDR3 nucleotide sequence: TGTGCCAGCAGCAACTCTGGCAGGGCAAACACTGAAGCTTTCTTT. Protein: CASSNSGRANTEAFF.

This rearrangement joins TRBV2 to TRBJ1-2; D ambiguous. V was trimmed by 4 bases and J by 7 bases, leaving 19 bases between them. This CDR3 contains 15 residues. Per the germline V gene, CDR1 is SNHLY and CDR2 is FYNNEI. The CDR3 is CASSGSQELKFGYTF. The CDR3 nucleotides read TGTGCCAGCAGTGGGTCTCAGGAACTGAAGTTTGGCTACACCTTC. Full variable domain (remainder filled in from reference TRBV2 and TRBJ1-2): EPEVTQTPSHQVTQMGQEVILRCVPISNHLYFYWYRQILGQKVEFLVSFYNNEISEKSEIFDDQFSVERPDGSNFTLKIRSTKLEDSAMYFCASSGSQELKFGYTFGSGTRLTVV.

This rearrangement joins TRBV5-5 to TRBJ1-2; 8 bases map to TRBD1. The ends lost 4 bases at V and 5 bases at J; junction bases unmatched: 13. The CDR3 consists of 16 residues. Germline loops: CDR1 SGHKS, CDR2 YYEKEE (reference sequence). CDR3 DNA: TGTGCCAGCAGCGCCGGCCCGGGACAGGCCCTATATGGCTACACCTTC. Its protein is CASSAGPGQALYGYTF.

This clone was seen once. The J gene is TRBJ1-3, the V gene TRBV14; possibly TRBD1 for D (5 bases). This CDR3 is 15 amino acids long. Trimming took off 4 bases at V and 0 bases at J, with 10 bases between the two ends. The germline V gene encodes CDR1 SGHDN and CDR2 FVKESK. The chain's CDR3 is CASSRPGSSGNTIYF. CDR3 bases: TGTGCCAGCAGCCGCCCAGGGTCCTCTGGAAACACCATATATTTT.

The chain is built from TRBV5-4 and TRBJ2-2; maybe TRBD1 (6 bases). There are 18 residues in the CDR3. Trimming left V 1 base short and J 5 bases short, with 21 bases between. Germline CDR1 reads SGHNT; CDR2 reads YYREEE (reference sequence). The CDR3: CASSLSQGYRRGTGELFF. DNA of the CDR3: TGTGCCAGCAGCTTGAGCCAGGGCTATCGAAGGGGGACCGGGGAGCTGTTTTTT.

J is TRBJ1-5 and V is TRBV27; D gene ambiguous. Between the trimmed V and J ends, which lost 7 bases and 0 bases, there was a span of 10 bases. Germline V gene data show CDR1 as MNHEY and CDR2 as SMNVEV (reference sequence). The CDR3 spans 14 residues. CDR3 residues: CASKTDNSNQPQHF. CDR3 DNA sequence: TGTGCCAGCAAAACAGATAATAGCAATCAGCCCCAGCATTTT.

The V and J genes are TRBV5-1 and TRBJ2-1; 7 bases agree with TRBD1. The CDR3 is 15 residues long. Germline V CDR1 and CDR2: SGHRS, YFSETQ. The V and J ends lost 4 bases and 3 bases, in that order; junction bases with no gene match: 7. For the CDR3, the DNA is TGCGCCAGCAGCCCCTCCGGGACAGACTACAATGAGCAGTTCTTC. It translates to CASSPSGTDYNEQFF.

V is TRBV30 and J is TRBJ1-2, with D possibly matching TRBD1 (6 bases). CDR1 GTSNPN and CDR2 SVGIG come from the germline V gene (reference sequence). Trimming pared 2 bases from V and 7 bases from J, leaving 14 bases between. This CDR3 is 13 amino acids long. CDR3 DNA: TGTGCCTGGAGTCGGGACATCGGAGGTGGCTACACCTTC. It translates to CAWSRDIGGGYTF.

The V gene is TRBV29-1, the J gene TRBJ2-3, with TRBD1 matching 11 bases. The CDR3 sequence is 14 residues long. CDR1 and CDR2 from the germline V gene are SQVTM and ANQGSEA. The junction had 4 bases not matched to a gene; V was cut back by 3 bases and J by 5 bases. CDR3 sequence (DNA): TGCAGCGTTGACCTCGGGACAGGGGGAGATACGCAGTATTTT. Its protein product is CSVDLGTGGDTQYF.

The J gene is TRBJ2-1, the V gene TRBV6-2 or TRBV6-3; 12 nucleotides agree with TRBD2. With V trimmed by 5 bases and J by 8 bases, 10 bases remained unmatched. Germline CDR1 and CDR2: MNHEY and SVGEGT. The CDR3 is 16 amino acids. The DNA for the CDR3 is TGTGCCAGCAGTCGGCGACTAGCGGGGGTCGCGGATGAGCAGTTCTTC. Translating gives CASSRRLAGVADEQFF.

CDR3 region: CASSRGRENTGELFF. Here the CDR3 DNA reads TGTGCCAGCAGCCGAGGCAGGGAAAACACCGGGGAGCTGTTTTTT. The J gene is TRBJ2-2, the V gene TRBV7-3; D might be TRBD1 (5 bases). The germline gives CDR1 SGHTA, CDR2 FQGTGA. CDR3 size: 15 residues. V was shortened by 5 bases and J by 2 bases, with 12 bases between the two germline ends.

The chain has TRBV5-6 and TRBJ1-1; no definite D call. V lost 2 bases and J lost 3, with 11 bases in between. The CDR3 consists of 14 residues. Germline CDR1 SGHDT, CDR2 YYEEEE. The CDR3 coding sequence is TGTGCCAGCAGCTTACAACTGAGGGACACTGAAGCTTTCTTT. This gives the protein CASSLQLRDTEAFF.

This chain uses TRBV7-3 with TRBJ2-1, with D maybe TRBD2 (6 bases). Germline CDR1 is SGHTA and CDR2 is FQGTGA. V was shortened by 5 bases and J by 6 bases, with 11 bases between the two germline ends. The CDR3 consists of 13 residues. CDR3 bases: TGTGCCAGCAGCATCTCCGGGGGCAATGAGCAGTTCTTC. Amino acids: CASSISGGNEQFF.

The table lists this clone with a count of one. The chain employs TRBV29-1 and TRBJ2-2; TRBD2 matches at 8 bases. Germline trimming cut 7 bases from V and 5 bases from J; bases unmatched to any gene: 3. Germline V gene sequence: CDR1 SQVTM, CDR2 ANQGSEA. The CDR3 has 12 residues. This CDR3 is CSGGGRTGELFF. As DNA, the CDR3 is TGCAGCGGCGGGGGGAGGACCGGGGAGCTGTTTTTT.

The chain carries TRBV27 and TRBJ2-3; D possibly corresponds to TRBD2 (5 bases). V lost 5 bases and J 6 bases, leaving 12 bases between the germline ends. CDR1 and CDR2 from the germline V gene are MNHEY and SMNVEV (reference sequence). The CDR3 contains 13 residues. DNA for the CDR3: TGTGCCAGCAGTCCGACTACCGGCGATACGCAGTATTTT. This gives the protein CASSPTTGDTQYF.

The rearrangement joins TRBV28 to TRBJ2-2; 10 nucleotides line up with TRBD1. Germline V gene data show CDR1 as MDHEN and CDR2 as SYDVKM. This CDR3 has 16 residues. After removal of 4 bases from V and 5 bases from J, the junction contained 7 bases not matched to a gene. The DNA of the CDR3 is TGTGCCAGCAGTTACTCCCCGGGACAGGGGACCGGGGAGCTGTTTTTT. This sequence encodes CASSYSPGQGTGELFF. Supplemented by reference TRBV28 and TRBJ2-2, the full variable domain reads DVKVTQSSRYLVKRTGEKVFLECVQDMDHENMFWYRQDPGLGLRLIYFSYDVKMKEKGDIPEGYSVSREKKERFSLILESASTNQTSMYLCASSYSPGQGTGELFFGEGSRLTVL.

The chain has TRBV3-1 (or the pseudogene TRBV3-2) and TRBJ1-2; D gene unclear. Trimming took 0 bases from V and 4 from J, leaving 9 bases between them. The CDR3 contains 14 residues. The germline CDR1 and CDR2 sequences are LGHDT and YNNKEL (reference sequence). The CDR3 loop is CASSQDSASYGYTF. CDR3 nucleotide sequence: TGTGCCAGCAGCCAAGATAGCGCCTCCTATGGCTACACCTTC.

The chain is built from TRBV27 and TRBJ1-4, with unresolved D. The CDR3 consists of 13 residues. The germline gives CDR1 MNHEY, CDR2 SMNVEV (reference sequence). With 2 bases removed from V and 7 bases from J, the gap between germline ends came to 8 bases. CDR3 residues: CASSLPKSEKLFF. For the CDR3, the DNA is TGTGCCAGCAGTTTACCAAAGAGTGAAAAACTGTTTTTT.

In this sample, this clone turned up once. V is TRBV9 and J is TRBJ1-2; D possibly corresponds to TRBD1 (6 bases). Per germline, CDR1 SGDLS and CDR2 YYNGEE. V lost 5 bases and J lost 3, with 14 bases in between. This CDR3 is built from 14 residues. CDR3 nucleotide sequence: TGTGCCAGCAGAAGGGCGGGGGCGGACTATGGCTACACCTTC. Its protein is CASRRAGADYGYTF.